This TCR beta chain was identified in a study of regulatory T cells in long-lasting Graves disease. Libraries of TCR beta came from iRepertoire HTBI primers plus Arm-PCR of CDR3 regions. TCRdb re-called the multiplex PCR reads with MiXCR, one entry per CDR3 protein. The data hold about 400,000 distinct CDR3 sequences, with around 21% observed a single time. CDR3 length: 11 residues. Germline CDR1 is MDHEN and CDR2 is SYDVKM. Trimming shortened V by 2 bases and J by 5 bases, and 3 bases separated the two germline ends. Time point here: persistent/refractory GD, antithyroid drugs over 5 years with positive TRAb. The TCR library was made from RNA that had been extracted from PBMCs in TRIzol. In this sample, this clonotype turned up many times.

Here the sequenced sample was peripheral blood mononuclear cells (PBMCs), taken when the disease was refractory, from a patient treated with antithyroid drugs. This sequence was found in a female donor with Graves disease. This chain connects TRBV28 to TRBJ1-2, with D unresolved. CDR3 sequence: CASSLQYGYTF. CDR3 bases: TGTGCCAGCAGTTTACAATATGGCTACACCTTC.